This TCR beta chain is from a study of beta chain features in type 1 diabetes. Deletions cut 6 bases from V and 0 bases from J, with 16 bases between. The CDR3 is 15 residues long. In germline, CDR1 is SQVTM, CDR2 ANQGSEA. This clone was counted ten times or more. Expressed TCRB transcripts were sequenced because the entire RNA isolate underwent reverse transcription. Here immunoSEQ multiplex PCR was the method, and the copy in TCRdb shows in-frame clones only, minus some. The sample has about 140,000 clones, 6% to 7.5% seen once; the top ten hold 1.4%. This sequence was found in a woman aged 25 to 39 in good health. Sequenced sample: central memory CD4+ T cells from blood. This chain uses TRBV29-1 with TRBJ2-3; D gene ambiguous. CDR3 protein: CSVASGAHSTDTQYF. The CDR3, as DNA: TGCAGCGTCGCGAGTGGAGCCCATAGCACAGATACGCAGTATTTT.